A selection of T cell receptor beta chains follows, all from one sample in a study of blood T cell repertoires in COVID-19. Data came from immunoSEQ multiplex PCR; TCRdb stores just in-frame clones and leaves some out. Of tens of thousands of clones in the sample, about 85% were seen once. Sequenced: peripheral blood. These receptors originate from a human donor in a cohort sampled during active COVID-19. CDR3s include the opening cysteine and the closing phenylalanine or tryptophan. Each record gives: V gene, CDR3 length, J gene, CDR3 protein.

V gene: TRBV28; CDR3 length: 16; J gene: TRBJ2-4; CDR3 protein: CASSSQGDVAKNIQYF
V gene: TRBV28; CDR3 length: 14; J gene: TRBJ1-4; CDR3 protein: CASRTGQGREKLFF
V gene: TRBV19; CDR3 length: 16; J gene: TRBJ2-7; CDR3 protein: CASSKGNWMGTYEQYF
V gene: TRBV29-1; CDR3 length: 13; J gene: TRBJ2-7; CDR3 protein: CSAGSRGGNEQYF
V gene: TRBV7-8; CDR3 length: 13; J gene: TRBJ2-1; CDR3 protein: CASSSTSGRVLIF
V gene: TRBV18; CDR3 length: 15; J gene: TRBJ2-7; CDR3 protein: CASSPRAGEGYEQYF
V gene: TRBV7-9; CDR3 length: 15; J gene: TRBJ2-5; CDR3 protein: CASSFVGGGLETQYF
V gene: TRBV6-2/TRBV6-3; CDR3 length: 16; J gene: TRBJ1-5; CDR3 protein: CASSYRTGAKNQPQHF
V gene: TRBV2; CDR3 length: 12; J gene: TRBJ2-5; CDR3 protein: CASQLTQETQYF
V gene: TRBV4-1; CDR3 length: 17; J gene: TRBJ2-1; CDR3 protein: CASSQLRGREGPNEQFF
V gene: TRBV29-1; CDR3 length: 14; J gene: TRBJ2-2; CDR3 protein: CSVSGAMNTGELFF
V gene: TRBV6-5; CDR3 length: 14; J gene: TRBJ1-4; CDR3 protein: CASSRDRGREKLFF
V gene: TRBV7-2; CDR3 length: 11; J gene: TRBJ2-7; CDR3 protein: CASSPQGEQYF
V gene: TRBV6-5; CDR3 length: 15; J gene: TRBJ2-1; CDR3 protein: CASTGDWGYGNEQFF
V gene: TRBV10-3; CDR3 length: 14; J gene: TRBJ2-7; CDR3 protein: CAISPGSGDREQYF
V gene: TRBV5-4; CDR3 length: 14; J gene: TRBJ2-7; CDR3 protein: CASSPGLAYNEQYF
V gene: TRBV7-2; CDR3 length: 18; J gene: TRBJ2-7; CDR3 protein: CASSLERGGDSRSYEQYF
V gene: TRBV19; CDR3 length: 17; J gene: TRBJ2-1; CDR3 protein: CASSIRRVLSSYNEQFF
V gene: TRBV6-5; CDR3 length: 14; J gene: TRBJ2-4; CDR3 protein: CASSRSSAKNIQYF
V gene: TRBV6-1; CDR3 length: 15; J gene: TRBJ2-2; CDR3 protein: CASSELAGASGELFF
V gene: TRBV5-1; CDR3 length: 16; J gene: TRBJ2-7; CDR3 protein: CASSSTSGASSYEQYF
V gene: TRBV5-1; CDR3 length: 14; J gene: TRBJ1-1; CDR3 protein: CASSLVSSGTEAFF
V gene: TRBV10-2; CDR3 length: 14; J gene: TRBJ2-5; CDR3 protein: CASSTGQIQETQYF
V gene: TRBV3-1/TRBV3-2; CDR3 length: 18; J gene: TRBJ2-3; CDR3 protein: CASSQGLLAGAGTDTQYF
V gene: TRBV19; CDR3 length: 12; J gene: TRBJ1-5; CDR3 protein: CATTEVGQIQHF